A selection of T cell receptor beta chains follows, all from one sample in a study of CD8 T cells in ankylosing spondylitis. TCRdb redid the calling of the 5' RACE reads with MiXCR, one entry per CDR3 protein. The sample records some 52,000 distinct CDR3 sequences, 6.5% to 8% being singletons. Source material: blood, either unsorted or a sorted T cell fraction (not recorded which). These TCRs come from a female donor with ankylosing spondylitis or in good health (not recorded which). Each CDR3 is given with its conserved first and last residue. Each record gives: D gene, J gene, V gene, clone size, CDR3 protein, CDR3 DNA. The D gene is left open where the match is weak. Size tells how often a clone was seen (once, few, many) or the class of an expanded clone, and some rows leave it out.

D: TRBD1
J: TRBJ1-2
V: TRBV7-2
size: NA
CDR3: CASSLGSGTDNYGYTF
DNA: TGTGCCAGCAGCTTAGGTTCGGGGACAGATAACTATGGCTACACCTTC

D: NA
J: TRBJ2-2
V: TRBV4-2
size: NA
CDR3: CASSPEVGELFF
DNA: TGTGCCAGCAGCCCTGAAGTCGGGGAGCTGTTTTTT

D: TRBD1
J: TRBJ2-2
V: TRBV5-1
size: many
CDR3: CASSLPEDRLGTGELFF
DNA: TGCGCCAGCAGCTTGCCCGAGGACAGGCTGGGGACCGGGGAGCTGTTTTTT

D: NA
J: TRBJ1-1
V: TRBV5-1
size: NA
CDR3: CASSFQGSEAFF
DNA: TGCGCCAGCAGCTTCCAGGGGTCTGAAGCTTTCTTT

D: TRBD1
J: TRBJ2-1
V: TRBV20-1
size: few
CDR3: CSARKGTGANNEQFF
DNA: TGCAGTGCTAGGAAAGGGACAGGGGCAAATAATGAGCAGTTCTTC

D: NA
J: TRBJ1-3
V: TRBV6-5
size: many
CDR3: CASRRRHTIYF
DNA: TGTGCCAGCAGACGACGCCACACCATATATTTT

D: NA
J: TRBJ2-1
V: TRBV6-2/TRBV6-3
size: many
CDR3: CASSLITLLNEQFF
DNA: TGTGCCAGCAGCCTTATTACCCTGCTCAATGAGCAGTTCTTC

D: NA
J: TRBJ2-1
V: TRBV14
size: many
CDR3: CASSERGIAYNEQFF
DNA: TGTGCCAGCAGCGAAAGAGGAATAGCCTACAATGAGCAGTTCTTC

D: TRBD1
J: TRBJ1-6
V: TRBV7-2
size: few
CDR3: CASSWTGNNSPLHF
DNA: TGTGCCAGCAGCTGGACAGGGAATAATTCACCCCTCCACTTT

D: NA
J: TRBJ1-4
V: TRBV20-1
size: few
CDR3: CSARDDQLATNEKLFF
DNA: TGCAGTGCTAGAGATGATCAACTAGCAACTAATGAAAAACTGTTTTTT

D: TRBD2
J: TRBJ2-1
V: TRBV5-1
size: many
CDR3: CASSLGGGSLYNEQFF
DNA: TGCGCCAGCAGCTTGGGAGGCGGGAGCCTCTACAATGAGCAGTTCTTC

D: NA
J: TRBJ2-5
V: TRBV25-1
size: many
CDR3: CASSLATVDETQYF
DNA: TGTGCCAGCAGTCTGGCTACTGTAGATGAGACCCAGTACTTC

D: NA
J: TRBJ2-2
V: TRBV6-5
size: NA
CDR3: CASRMNTGELFF
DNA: TGTGCCAGCAGAATGAACACCGGGGAGCTGTTTTTT

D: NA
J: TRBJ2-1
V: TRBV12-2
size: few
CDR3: CASRLGGAGRDEQFF
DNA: TGTGCAAGTCGCTTAGGTGGAGCGGGTCGCGATGAGCAGTTCTTC

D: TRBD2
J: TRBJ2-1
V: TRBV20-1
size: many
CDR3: CSAREGPGLAYNEQFF
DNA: TGCAGTGCTAGAGAGGGCCCGGGACTAGCCTACAATGAGCAGTTCTTC

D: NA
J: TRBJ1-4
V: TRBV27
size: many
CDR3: CASKRSNEKLFF
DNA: TGTGCCAGCAAGCGGAGTAATGAAAAACTGTTTTTT

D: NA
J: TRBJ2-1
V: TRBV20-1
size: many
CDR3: CSAPSAVGTRYNEQFF
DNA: TGCAGTGCTCCCTCCGCGGTCGGGACTCGCTACAATGAGCAGTTCTTC

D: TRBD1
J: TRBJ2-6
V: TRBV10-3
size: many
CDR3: CATAGQGSSGANVLTF
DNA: TGTGCCACCGCGGGACAGGGGTCCTCTGGGGCCAACGTCCTGACTTTC

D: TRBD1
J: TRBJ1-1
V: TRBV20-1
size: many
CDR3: CSASGQGDTKAFF
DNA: TGCAGTGCTAGCGGACAGGGGGACACTAAAGCTTTCTTT

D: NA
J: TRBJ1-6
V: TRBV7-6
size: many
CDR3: CASSSYRDNSPLHF
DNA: TGTGCCAGCAGCTCCTACAGGGATAATTCACCCCTCCACTTT

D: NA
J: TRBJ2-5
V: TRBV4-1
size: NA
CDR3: CASSQDWGVLYF
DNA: TGCGCCAGCAGCCAAGATTGGGGCGTACTTTACTTC

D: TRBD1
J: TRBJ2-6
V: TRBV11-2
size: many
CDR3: CASSLGTGGFGANVLTF
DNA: TGTGCCAGCAGCTTAGGGACAGGGGGCTTTGGGGCCAACGTCCTGACTTTC